This T cell receptor beta chain was retrieved from a study of a mutant IDH1 vaccine in newly diagnosed glioma. Study in general: Week 35 was safety follow-up visit V12; week 47 was end-of-study visit V13.

As concerns this clone: No antigen is known for it.

The V and J ends lost 1 base and 0 bases respectively, with 10 bases between them. This CDR3 is 16 amino acids long. Per the germline V gene, CDR1 is SQVTM and CDR2 is ANQGSEA. Specified time point: week 35, safety follow-up. Every vaccination contained 300 ug of the mutant IDH1 20-mer peptide and was paired with topical imiquimod. The method was immunoSEQ multiplex PCR; TCRdb's version includes in-frame clones alone and lacks a portion of them. The table lists nearly 55,000 clones, around 84% of them singletons. The source was PBMCs, collected from a glioma patient whose treatment included an IDH1 peptide vaccine. The origin of this receptor is a woman between 18 and 30 years old with glioma. V is TRBV29-1 and J is TRBJ2-6, with a possible D match to TRBD1 (6 bases). The CDR3 protein is CSVEGQVVSGANVLTF. DNA for the CDR3: TGCAGCGTTGAAGGACAGGTGGTCTCTGGGGCCAACGTCCTGACTTTC.